The rows below give T cell receptor beta chains drawn from one sample of a study of cytomegalovirus exposure and HLA in healthy donors. TCRdb's copy holds only in-frame clones and misses some; the assay was immunoSEQ multiplex PCR. The sample includes fewer than 250,000 clones, 75% to 85% of them seen just once. Sequences were obtained from PBMCs. The receptor set was obtained from a male donor in good health and CMV-seropositive. Both conserved end residues are part of each CDR3. A D gene is named only where the DNA matches it firmly. Some rows mark clone size as missing; the rest say once, few, many or name a class of expanded clone.

d_call j_call clone_size v_call cdr3_aa cdr3_nt
TRBD1 TRBJ2-7 few TRBV7-6 CASSLVFGQAPRRF TGTGCCAGCAGCTTAGTATTTGGACAGGCGCCCCGGAGATTC
TRBD2 TRBJ2-5 - TRBV6-1 CASSVSSGGPQGTQYF TGTGCCAGCAGTGTGTCTAGCGGGGGGCCTCAGGGGACCCAGTACTTC
- TRBJ1-4 once TRBV4-3 CASSFTRQSNEKLFF TGCGCCAGCAGCTTTACTCGACAGAGTAATGAAAAACTGTTTTTT
TRBD2 TRBJ2-1 - TRBV4-3 CANSGGYEQFF TGCGCCAATAGCGGGGGATATGAGCAGTTCTTC
TRBD2 TRBJ2-3 - TRBV6-1 CASSGAGVGDTQYF TGTGCCAGCAGTGGCGCGGGGGTGGGAGATACGCAGTATTTT
TRBD2 TRBJ2-7 once TRBV7-9 CSSSLGAAAGEREQYF TGTTCCAGCAGCCTAGGGGCTGCAGCGGGAGAACGCGAGCAGTACTTC
TRBD2 TRBJ2-1 - TRBV19 CASSRTRANEQFF TGTGCCAGTAGCAGGACTAGGGCCAATGAGCAGTTCTTC
TRBD2 TRBJ2-7 - TRBV4-3 CASSQETSGSAPYEQYF TGCGCCAGCAGCCAAGAGACTAGCGGGAGCGCGCCCTACGAGCAGTACTTC
- TRBJ1-1 - TRBV7-2 CASSARTGWTVAFF TGTGCCAGCAGCGCCAGAACCGGATGGACAGTGGCTTTCTTT
TRBD1 TRBJ1-2 - TRBV12-5 CASGLGRGNYGYTF TGTGCTAGTGGTTTGGGCAGGGGGAACTATGGCTACACCTTC
- TRBJ2-7 few TRBV6-5 CASSYLVRGGYEQYF TGTGCCAGCAGTTACTTGGTCAGGGGCGGGTACGAGCAGTACTTC
- TRBJ2-3 - TRBV11-2 CASSLDLVSDTQYF TGTGCCAGCAGCTTAGATCTAGTCTCGGATACGCAGTATTTT
TRBD1 TRBJ1-2 once TRBV6-1 CASNPTGDSDGYTF TGTGCCAGCAACCCGACAGGGGATTCGGATGGCTACACCTTC
TRBD2 TRBJ2-2 few TRBV9 CASNNRGTSGGLNTGELFF TGTGCCAGCAACAACCGGGGGACTAGCGGGGGATTAAACACCGGGGAGCTGTTTTTT
TRBD2 TRBJ2-7 - TRBV27 CASSHLADERYF TGTGCCAGCAGCCATCTAGCGGACGAGCGGTACTTC
- TRBJ1-2 - TRBV10-3 CAITGQDSDGYTF TGTGCCATCACTGGTCAGGACAGCGATGGCTACACCTTC
TRBD1 TRBJ2-2 - TRBV15 CATSRDPPAGQGASGELFF TGTGCCACCAGCAGAGACCCTCCGGCGGGACAGGGGGCCTCCGGGGAGCTGTTTTTT
- TRBJ1-6 - TRBV19 CATTGSSYNSPLHF TGTGCCACCACAGGTTCCTCCTATAATTCACCCCTCCACTTT
- TRBJ2-5 - TRBV5-1 CASGGGSTETQYF TGCGCCAGCGGTGGAGGGAGCACCGAGACCCAGTACTTC
TRBD1 TRBJ2-5 - TRBV18 CASSRDSHNQETQYF TGTGCCAGCTCACGGGACAGCCACAACCAAGAGACCCAGTACTTC
- TRBJ1-1 - TRBV5-4 CASSLSRTVNTEAFF TGTGCCAGCAGCTTGTCACGGACAGTGAACACTGAAGCTTTCTTT
TRBD1 TRBJ1-5 - TRBV29-1 CSTSRGQGQPQHF TGCAGCACCTCACGGGGACAGGGGCAGCCCCAGCATTTT
- TRBJ1-1 - TRBV6-5 CASSWAGTEAFF TGTGCCAGCAGTTGGGCAGGAACTGAAGCTTTCTTT
TRBD2 TRBJ2-1 - TRBV27 CASSSPRLQAGTSGYNEQFF TGTGCCAGCAGTTCCCCTCGACTTCAAGCCGGGACTAGCGGATACAATGAGCAGTTCTTC
TRBD2 TRBJ2-3 - TRBV4-2 CASSQETSGITDTQYF TGTGCCAGCAGCCAAGAAACTAGCGGAATTACAGATACGCAGTATTTT
- TRBJ2-7 - TRBV5-6 CASLGGNSYEQYF TGTGCCAGCTTGGGCGGGAACTCCTACGAGCAGTACTTC
- TRBJ2-5 - TRBV27 CASRSAGRLETQYF TGTGCCAGCAGGTCGGCGGGGAGGCTTGAGACCCAGTACTTC
TRBD2 TRBJ2-5 few TRBV9 CASSLGLAGGRFQETQYF TGTGCCAGCAGCCTAGGACTAGCGGGGGGGCGGTTTCAAGAGACCCAGTACTTC
- TRBJ2-1 - TRBV7-6 CASSLEQAGLSYNEQFF TGTGCCAGCAGCTTAGAGCAAGCGGGCCTTTCCTACAATGAGCAGTTCTTC
- TRBJ1-1 - TRBV10-3 CAIGIRENTEAFF TGTGCCATCGGGATCAGGGAAAACACTGAAGCTTTCTTT
- TRBJ2-2 - TRBV27 CASSYTANTGELFF TGTGCCAGCAGTTATACAGCGAACACCGGGGAGCTGTTTTTT
- TRBJ1-2 - TRBV23-1 CASSEPALSIYGYTF TGCGCCAGCAGTGAGCCCGCACTCTCGATCTATGGCTACACCTTC
TRBD2 TRBJ2-1 - TRBV27 CASSFRLAGDNEQFF TGTGCCAGCAGTTTTAGACTAGCGGGAGACAATGAGCAGTTCTTC
TRBD1 TRBJ1-5 - TRBV7-2 CASSLGGTGNQPQHF TGTGCCAGCAGCTTAGGTGGGACAGGGAATCAGCCCCAGCATTTT